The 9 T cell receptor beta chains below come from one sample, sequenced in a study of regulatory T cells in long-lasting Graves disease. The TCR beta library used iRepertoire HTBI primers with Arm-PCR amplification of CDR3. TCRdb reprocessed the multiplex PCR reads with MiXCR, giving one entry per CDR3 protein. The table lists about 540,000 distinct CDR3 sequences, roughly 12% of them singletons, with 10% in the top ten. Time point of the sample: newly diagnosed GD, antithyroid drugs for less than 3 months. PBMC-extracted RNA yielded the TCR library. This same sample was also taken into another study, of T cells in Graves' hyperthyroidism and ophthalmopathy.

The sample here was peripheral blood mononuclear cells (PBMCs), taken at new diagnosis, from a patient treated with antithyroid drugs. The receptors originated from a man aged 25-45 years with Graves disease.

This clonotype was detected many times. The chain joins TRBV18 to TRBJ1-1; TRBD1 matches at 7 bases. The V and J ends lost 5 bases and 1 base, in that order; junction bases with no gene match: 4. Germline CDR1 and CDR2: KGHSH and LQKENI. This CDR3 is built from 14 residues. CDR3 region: CASSVDRSNTEAFF. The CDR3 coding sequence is TGTGCCAGCTCAGTGGACAGGTCGAACACTGAAGCTTTCTTT.

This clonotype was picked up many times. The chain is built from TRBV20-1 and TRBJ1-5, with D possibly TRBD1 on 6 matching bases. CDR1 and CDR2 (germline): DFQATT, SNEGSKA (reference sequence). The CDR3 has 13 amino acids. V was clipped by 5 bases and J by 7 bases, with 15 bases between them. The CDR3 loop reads CSAGKGGRQPQHF. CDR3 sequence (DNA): TGCAGTGCTGGAAAAGGGGGAAGACAGCCCCAGCATTTT.

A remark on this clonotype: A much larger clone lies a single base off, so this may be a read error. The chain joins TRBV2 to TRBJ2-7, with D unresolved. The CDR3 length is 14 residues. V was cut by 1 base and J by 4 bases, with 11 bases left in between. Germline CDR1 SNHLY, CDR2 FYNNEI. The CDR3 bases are TGTGCCAGCAGTGAAGAGGGCCGTGCGTACGAGCAGTACTTC. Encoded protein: CASSEEGRAYEQYF.

CDR3 region: CASSYSMGENHGTEAFF. The CDR3 coding sequence is TGTGCCAGCAGTTACTCGATGGGGGAGAATCACGGCACTGAAGCTTTCTTT. The V gene is TRBV6-6, the J gene TRBJ1-1; D is perhaps TRBD1 (5 bases). The CDR3 extends over 17 amino acids. Between the trimmed V and J ends, which lost 0 bases and 4 bases, there was a span of 18 bases. Germline values: CDR1 MNHNY, CDR2 SVGAGI (reference sequence).

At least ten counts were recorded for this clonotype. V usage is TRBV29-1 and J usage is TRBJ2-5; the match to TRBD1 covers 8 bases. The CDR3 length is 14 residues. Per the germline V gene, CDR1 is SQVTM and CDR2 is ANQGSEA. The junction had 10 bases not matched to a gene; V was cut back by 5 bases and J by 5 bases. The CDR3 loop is CSVLTGDNWETQYF. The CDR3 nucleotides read TGCAGCGTTTTGACAGGGGATAACTGGGAGACCCAGTACTTC.

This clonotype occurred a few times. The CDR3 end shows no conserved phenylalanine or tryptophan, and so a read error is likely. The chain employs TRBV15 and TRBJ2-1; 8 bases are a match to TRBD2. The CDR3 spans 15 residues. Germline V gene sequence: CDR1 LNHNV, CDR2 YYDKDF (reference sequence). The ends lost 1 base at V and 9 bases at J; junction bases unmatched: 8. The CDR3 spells CATSRVEAGVSEQFL. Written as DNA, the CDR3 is TGTGCCACCAGCAGAGTTGAAGCGGGAGTTAGTGAGCAGTTCCTC.

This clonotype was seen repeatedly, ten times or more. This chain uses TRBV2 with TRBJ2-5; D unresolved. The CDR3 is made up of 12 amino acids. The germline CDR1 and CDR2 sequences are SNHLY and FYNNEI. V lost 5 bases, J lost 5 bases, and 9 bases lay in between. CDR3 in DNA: TGTGCCAGCAGTCCCACCTGGGAGACCCAGTACTTC. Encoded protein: CASSPTWETQYF.

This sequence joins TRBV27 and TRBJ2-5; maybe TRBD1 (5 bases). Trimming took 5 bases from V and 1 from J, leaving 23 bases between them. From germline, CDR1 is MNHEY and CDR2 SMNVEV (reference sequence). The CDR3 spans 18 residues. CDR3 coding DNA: TGTGCCAGCAGTCCTAGGGGCTTCCCGACGGTCCCCCAAGAGACCCAGTACTTC. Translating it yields CASSPRGFPTVPQETQYF.

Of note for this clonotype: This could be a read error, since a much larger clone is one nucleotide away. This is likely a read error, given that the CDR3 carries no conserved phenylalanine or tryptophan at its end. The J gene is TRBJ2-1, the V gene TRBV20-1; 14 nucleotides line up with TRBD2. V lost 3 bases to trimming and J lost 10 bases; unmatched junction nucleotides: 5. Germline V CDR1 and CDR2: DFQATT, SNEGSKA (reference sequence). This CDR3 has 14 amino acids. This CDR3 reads CSARLTSGRGEQFL. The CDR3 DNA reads TGCAGTGCTAGGTTGACTAGCGGGAGGGGGGAGCAGTTCCTC.